The clone carrying this T cell receptor (beta chain) appeared a few times. The antigen is not known. The CDR3 spans 16 residues. The J segment lost 3 bases and the V segment lost 4 bases, leaving 13 bases of the junction unmatched. The germline gives CDR1 SGHKS, CDR2 YYEKEE (reference sequence). The data were taken from a study of T cells in Graves' hyperthyroidism and ophthalmopathy. Study findings and constraints: Median prediction lead before ophthalmopathy onset was 6.5 months with the model. The blood repertoire included most of the expanded thyroid clonotypes above 0.001.

Amplified TCR beta CDR3 regions came from RNA transcripts. When the TCR CDR3 underwent first-round RT-PCR, the HTBI primer set was used. TCRdb passed the multiplex PCR reads through MiXCR, listing each CDR3 protein once. The sample lists a few hundred thousand distinct CDR3 sequences; 35% to 55% were seen once. The clonotype comes from a woman under 30 with Graves' hyperthyroidism. Sequenced material: peripheral blood or thyroid tissue (not recorded which). The rearrangement joins TRBV5-5 to TRBJ2-7; 7 bases are a match to TRBD1. As DNA, the CDR3 is TGTGCCAGCAGCCCATTACCCTTGACAGGGATCTACGAGCAGTACTTC. Its protein is CASSPLPLTGIYEQYF.